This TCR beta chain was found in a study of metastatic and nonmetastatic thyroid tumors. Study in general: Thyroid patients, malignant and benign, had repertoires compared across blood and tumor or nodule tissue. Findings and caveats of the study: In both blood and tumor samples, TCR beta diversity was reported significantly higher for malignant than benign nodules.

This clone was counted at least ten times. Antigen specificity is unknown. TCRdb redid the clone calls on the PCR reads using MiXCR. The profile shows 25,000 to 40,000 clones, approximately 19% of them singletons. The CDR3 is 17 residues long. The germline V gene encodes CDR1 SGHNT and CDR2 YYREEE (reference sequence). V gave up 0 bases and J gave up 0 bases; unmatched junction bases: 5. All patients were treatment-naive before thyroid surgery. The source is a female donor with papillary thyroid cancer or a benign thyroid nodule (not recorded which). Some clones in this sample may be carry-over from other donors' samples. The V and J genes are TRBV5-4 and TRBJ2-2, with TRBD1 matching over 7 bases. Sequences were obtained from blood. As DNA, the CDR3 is TGTGCCAGCAGCTTGGACAGGGGCTCCCCGAACACCGGGGAGCTGTTTTTT. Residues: CASSLDRGSPNTGELFF.